There are a few counts of the clone carrying this T cell receptor (beta chain). The data originate from a study of blood T cell repertoires in COVID-19. Study background: Donors in the United States, Italy and Spain gave samples during acute or convalescent COVID-19. The cDNA or gDNA used as material had been derived from T cells, B-cell-depleted T cells, or PBMCs.

The CDR3 has 14 residues. Germline V gives CDR1 SGHTS, CDR2 YDEGEE. Trimming stripped 4 bases from V and 2 bases from J, with 12 bases between. In the authors' methods: Counts of nucleated cells, estimated from reference gene primer amplification, were obtained. Generated by immunoSEQ multiplex PCR, the TCRdb table keeps only in-frame clones and is missing some. The V and J calls and clone size come from that table; D and trimming were worked out from the DNA. The sample consists of around 180,000 clones, about 77% of them appearing once. Recruitment covered about 26 US areas and drew participants whose ages spanned about 18 to 100 years.

This receptor was identified in a woman aged 45-60 years with acute COVID-19. J is TRBJ2-5 and V is TRBV5-8; D unclear. The sequenced sample was PBMCs or T cells enriched from blood (not recorded which). The CDR3 region is CASSPDSAQETQYF. CDR3 nucleotides: TGTGCCAGCAGCCCCGACTCAGCTCAAGAGACCCAGTACTTC.